This T cell receptor beta chain was identified in a study of beta chain features in type 1 diabetes. The CDR3 is 15 amino acids. Of note for this clone: As yet, its antigen is unknown.

Every isolated RNA sample was fully reverse transcribed, so sequencing captured expressed TCRB transcripts. Sequencing used immunoSEQ multiplex PCR; TCRdb keeps in-frame clones, though not all of them. The repertoire holds almost 350,000 clones, with 7.5% to 9% as singletons. Findings and caveats of the study: Sequencing used cDNA, and cells with high TCR expression could therefore be over-represented. Diminished insertions and augmented deletions at VDJ junctions characterized type 1 diabetes patients.

The clonotype originates from a woman younger than 35 in good health. The material sequenced was central memory CD4+ T cells from blood. The rearrangement uses TRBV21-1 and TRBJ1-2; the D call of TRBD1 is as the table states it, not checked on the DNA. TRBV21-1 is given as a pseudogene. This CDR3 reads CASSKAQGRHHGYTF. Written as DNA, the CDR3 is TGTGCCAGCAGCAAAGCGCAGGGCAGACACCATGGCTACACCTTC.